This T cell receptor beta chain was sequenced in a study of CD8 T cells in Susac syndrome. V was cut by 8 bases and J by 2 bases, with 10 bases left in between. Germline CDR1 MNHEY, CDR2 SVGAGI. This CDR3 has 13 amino acids. An input of roughly 0.45 to 1 ug of RNA was subjected to reverse transcription using random hexamers. TCRdb passed the immunoSEQ multiplex PCR reads through MiXCR, listing each CDR3 protein once. The repertoire holds under 95,000 distinct CDR3 sequences, with roughly 94% as singletons. Sequenced input: CD4+ T cells from PBMCs. The rearrangement joins TRBV6-5 to TRBJ1-5; D is uncertain. This receptor was identified in a human donor with Susac syndrome. DNA of the CDR3: TGTGCCAGCGGAATCGAGGGCAATCAGCCCCAGCATTTT. Protein sequence: CASGIEGNQPQHF.